These T cell receptor beta chains were read from a single sample in a study of shared clonotypes between healthy human individuals. The method was immunoSEQ multiplex PCR; TCRdb's version includes in-frame clones alone and lacks a portion of them. The profile shows around 720,000 clones, around three quarters of them singletons. The sequencing input was memory CD4+ T cells sorted from blood. The receptor set was obtained from a woman in her twenties or thirties in good health. Both conserved end residues are part of each CDR3. D genes are given only for firm matches. Some rows have no size entry. The others give once, few or many, or a class for an expanded clone.

d_call,clone_size,v_call,j_call,cdr3_aa,cdr3_nt
NA,NA,TRBV20-1,TRBJ2-1,CSAKNNEQFF,TGCAGTGCCAAAAACAATGAGCAGTTCTTC
NA,few,TRBV19,TRBJ2-1,CASSMSPAYNEQFF,TGTGCCAGTAGTATGTCGCCGGCCTACAATGAGCAGTTCTTC
TRBD2,NA,TRBV6-5,TRBJ2-1,CASSYSTSGYNEQFF,TGTGCCAGCAGTTACTCGACTAGCGGGTACAATGAGCAGTTCTTC
NA,NA,TRBV21-1,TRBJ2-6,CASSKAPFRQVVAF,TGTGCCAGCAGCAAAGCGCCGTTCAGACAAGTAGTCGCTTTC
TRBD2,many,TRBV11-2,TRBJ2-2,CASIRGPQRDLARTGELFF,TGTGCCAGCATCCGAGGGCCCCAGCGGGATCTCGCTAGGACCGGGGAGCTGTTTTTT
NA,NA,TRBV5-1,TRBJ2-1,CASSFDHNEQFF,TGCGCCAGCAGCTTCGACCACAATGAGCAGTTCTTC
NA,NA,TRBV30,TRBJ1-6,CAWSLPLSRTLHF,TGTGCCTGGAGTCTCCCATTATCTCGCACCCTCCACTTT
TRBD1,NA,TRBV19,TRBJ1-2,CASRQPGQGAHGYTF,TGTGCCAGTAGACAACCGGGACAGGGGGCGCACGGCTACACCTTC
NA,NA,TRBV28,TRBJ1-5,CASSLGGTLYSNQPQHF,TGTGCCAGCAGTTTAGGAGGGACCCTTTATAGCAATCAGCCCCAGCATTTT
TRBD1,NA,TRBV28,TRBJ2-5,CASSRGQGRGETQYF,TGTGCCAGCAGCCGCGGACAGGGCCGAGGAGAGACCCAGTACTTC
TRBD2,once,TRBV11-2,TRBJ2-2,CASSAGLAGNGGELFF,TGTGCCAGCAGCGCGGGACTAGCGGGAAATGGCGGGGAGCTGTTTTTT
NA,NA,TRBV28,TRBJ1-1,CASTDPQGNTEAFF,TGTGCCAGCACCGACCCGCAGGGGAACACTGAAGCTTTCTTT
NA,NA,TRBV2,TRBJ2-1,CASSAPQGDEQFF,TGTGCCAGCAGTGCCCCACAGGGCGATGAGCAGTTCTTC
NA,once,TRBV4-1,TRBJ2-1,CASSQGVHVEQFF,TGCGCCAGCAGCCAAGGGGTCCATGTCGAGCAGTTCTTC
NA,NA,TRBV18,TRBJ1-1,CASSQGINTEAFF,TGTGCCAGCTCACAGGGAATTAACACTGAAGCTTTCTTT
TRBD2,NA,TRBV5-6,TRBJ2-7,CASSSEPRPSGIKEQYF,TGTGCCAGCAGCTCGGAGCCGCGGCCTAGCGGGATTAAAGAGCAGTACTTC
NA,NA,TRBV2,TRBJ1-2,CASSEAKQGYGYTF,TGTGCCAGCAGTGAAGCGAAACAGGGCTATGGCTACACCTTC
NA,NA,TRBV28,TRBJ2-5,CASSLPAHTGQETQYF,TGTGCCAGCAGTTTACCGGCACATACCGGGCAAGAGACCCAGTACTTC
TRBD2,NA,TRBV10-3,TRBJ2-7,CATRASGRAVDEQYF,TGTGCCACCAGGGCTAGCGGGAGGGCGGTGGACGAGCAGTACTTC
NA,NA,TRBV19,TRBJ2-3,CASSIVADPPDTQYF,TGTGCCAGTAGTATAGTAGCGGACCCCCCTGATACGCAGTATTTT
TRBD1,NA,TRBV7-8,TRBJ1-5,CASSSLAVQGGQPQHF,TGTGCCAGCAGCTCCCTGGCGGTGCAGGGGGGACAGCCCCAGCATTTT
NA,NA,TRBV27,TRBJ1-1,CASRPQQGTNTEAFF,TGTGCCAGCAGACCTCAACAGGGCACGAACACTGAAGCTTTCTTT
NA,NA,TRBV29-1,TRBJ1-1,CSAADSFFGAEAFF,TGCAGCGCGGCGGACAGTTTTTTTGGGGCTGAAGCTTTCTTT
TRBD2,NA,TRBV5-1,TRBJ2-5,CASSLTGEGGKTQYF,TGCGCCAGCAGCTTGACCGGGGAGGGAGGGAAGACCCAGTACTTC
NA,NA,TRBV18,TRBJ1-2,CASSPGGGGYTF,TGTGCCAGCTCACCCGGGGGAGGCGGCTACACCTTC
TRBD1,few,TRBV11-1,TRBJ1-1,CASSKGANTEAFF,TGTGCCAGCAGCAAGGGGGCGAACACTGAAGCTTTCTTT
NA,NA,TRBV6-6,TRBJ1-5,CASSYDNTDQPQHF,TGTGCCAGCAGTTACGATAACACGGATCAGCCCCAGCATTTT
NA,NA,TRBV7-2,TRBJ1-4,CASSLEGEKLFF,TGTGCCAGCAGCTTAGAGGGTGAAAAACTGTTTTTT
NA,NA,TRBV29-1,TRBJ2-3,CSVHTDTPSTDTQYF,TGCAGCGTTCATACCGACACACCTAGCACAGATACGCAGTATTTT
NA,NA,TRBV5-1,TRBJ1-2,CASSVTSRADYGYTF,TGCGCCAGCAGCGTGACTAGTCGGGCGGACTATGGCTACACCTTC
NA,NA,TRBV19,TRBJ1-5,CASSNSRGNQPQHF,TGTGCCAGTAGTAATTCCCGCGGCAATCAGCCCCAGCATTTT
NA,NA,TRBV19,TRBJ2-7,CASSSGGTEQYF,TGTGCCAGTAGCTCCGGAGGGACCGAGCAGTACTTC
NA,NA,TRBV6-1,TRBJ2-7,CASRASATYEQYF,TGTGCCAGCCGCGCGTCTGCAACCTACGAGCAGTACTTC
TRBD1,NA,TRBV5-1,TRBJ1-5,CASSLGSGGYQPQHF,TGCGCCAGCAGCTTGGGATCAGGGGGCTACCAGCCCCAGCATTTT
NA,NA,TRBV7-8,TRBJ2-5,CASSFQETQYF,TGTGCCAGCAGCTTCCAAGAGACCCAGTACTTC
NA,few,TRBV30,TRBJ1-1,CARRARGGTFF,TGTGCCCGCAGAGCCAGGGGTGGTACTTTCTTT
NA,NA,TRBV2,TRBJ1-1,CASSARNGNTEAFF,TGTGCCAGCAGTGCACGGAACGGGAACACTGAAGCTTTCTTT
NA,many,TRBV7-3,TRBJ2-3,CASSLLGSVDTQYF,TGTGCCAGCAGCTTACTGGGTAGCGTGGATACGCAGTATTTT
TRBD1,few,TRBV15,TRBJ1-4,CATSRGRRGTGLGEKLFF,TGTGCCACCAGCAGAGGTCGGAGGGGGACAGGGTTGGGCGAAAAACTGTTTTTT